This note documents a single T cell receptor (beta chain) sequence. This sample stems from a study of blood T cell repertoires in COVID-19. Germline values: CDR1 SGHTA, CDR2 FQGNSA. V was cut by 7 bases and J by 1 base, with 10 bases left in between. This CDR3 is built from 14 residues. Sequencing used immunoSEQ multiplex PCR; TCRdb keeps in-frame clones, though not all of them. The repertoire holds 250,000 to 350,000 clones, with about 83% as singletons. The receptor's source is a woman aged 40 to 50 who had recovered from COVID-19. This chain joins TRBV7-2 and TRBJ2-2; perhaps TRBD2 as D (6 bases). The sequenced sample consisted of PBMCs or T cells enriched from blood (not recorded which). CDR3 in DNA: TGTGCCAGCACCATTAGCGGGAACACCGGGGAGCTGTTTTTT. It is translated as CASTISGNTGELFF.